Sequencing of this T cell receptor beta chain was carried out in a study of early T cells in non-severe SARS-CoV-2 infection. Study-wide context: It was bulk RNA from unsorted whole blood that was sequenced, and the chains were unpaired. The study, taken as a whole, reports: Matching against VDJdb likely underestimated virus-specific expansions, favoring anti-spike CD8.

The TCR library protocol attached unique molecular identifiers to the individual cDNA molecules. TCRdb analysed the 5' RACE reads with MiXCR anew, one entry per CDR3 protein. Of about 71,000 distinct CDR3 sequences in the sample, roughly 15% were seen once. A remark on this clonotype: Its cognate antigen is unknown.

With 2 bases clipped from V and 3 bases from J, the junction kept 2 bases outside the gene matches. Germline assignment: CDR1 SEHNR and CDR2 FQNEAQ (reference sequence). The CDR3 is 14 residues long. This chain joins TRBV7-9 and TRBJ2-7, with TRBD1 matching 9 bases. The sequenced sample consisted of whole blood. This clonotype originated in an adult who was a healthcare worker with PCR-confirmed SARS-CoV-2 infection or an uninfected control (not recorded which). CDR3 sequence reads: CASSLNRGLYEQYF. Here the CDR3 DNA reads TGTGCCAGCAGCTTAAACAGGGGGCTCTACGAGCAGTACTTC.